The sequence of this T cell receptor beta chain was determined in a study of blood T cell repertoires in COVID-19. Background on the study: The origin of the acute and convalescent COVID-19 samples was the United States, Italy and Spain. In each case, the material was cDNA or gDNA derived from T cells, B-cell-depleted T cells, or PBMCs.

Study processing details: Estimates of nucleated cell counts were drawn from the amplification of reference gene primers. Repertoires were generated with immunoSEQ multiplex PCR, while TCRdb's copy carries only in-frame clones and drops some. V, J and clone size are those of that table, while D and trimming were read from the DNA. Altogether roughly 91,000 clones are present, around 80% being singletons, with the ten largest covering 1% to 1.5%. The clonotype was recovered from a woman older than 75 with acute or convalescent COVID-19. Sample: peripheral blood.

The CDR3: CASSETAGPGNTIYF. The DNA for the CDR3 is TGTGCCAGCAGTGAAACGGCGGGGCCTGGAAACACCATATATTTT. The chain uses TRBV25-1 and TRBJ1-3, with a possible D match to TRBD1 (5 bases). V gave up 2 bases and J gave up 2 bases, with 10 bases separating them. Germline CDR1 MGHDK, CDR2 SYGVNS. The CDR3 length is 15 residues.